This entry lists 21 T cell receptor beta chains sequenced from one sample in a study of T cells in Graves' hyperthyroidism and ophthalmopathy. Amplified TCR beta CDR3 regions came from RNA transcripts. TCR CDR3 underwent first-round RT-PCR with the HTBI primer set. TCRdb re-called the multiplex PCR reads with MiXCR, one entry per CDR3 protein. The table records approximately 610,000 distinct CDR3 sequences, under 15% of them present only once. The sequenced sample was blood. Receptors originate from a woman in her thirties or forties with Graves' ophthalmopathy.

This clonotype was detected many times. This chain connects TRBV20-1 to TRBJ1-2, with 7 bases lining up with TRBD1. The CDR3 spans 15 residues. J was trimmed by 0 bases and V by 3 bases; bases with no gene match: 7. Germline CDR1 reads DFQATT; CDR2 reads SNEGSKA (reference sequence). The CDR3 nucleotides are TGCAGTGCTAGTTGGACCGGACAGGCTAACTATGGCTACACCTTC. It yields the protein CSASWTGQANYGYTF.

This clonotype has a count of ten or more. The rearrangement uses TRBV28 and TRBJ2-7; 7 nucleotides match TRBD2. The CDR3 has 13 residues. Trimming cost V 5 bases and J 2 bases; bases outside gene matches: 3. The germline V gene has CDR1 MDHEN and CDR2 SYDVKM. DNA of the CDR3: TGTGCCAGCAGTCCGGGGGGTGCCTACGAGCAGTACTTC. Its translation: CASSPGGAYEQYF.

This clonotype was counted between two and nine times. The genes are TRBV12-3 or TRBV12-4 and TRBJ2-7; a possible D gene is TRBD2 (6 bases). Trimming removed 1 base from V and 2 bases from J, with 21 bases in between. This CDR3 spans 18 amino acids. The CDR3 spells CASSLGGVGRGGAYEQYF. In DNA, the CDR3 is TGTGCCAGCAGTTTAGGAGGCGTTGGGCGGGGTGGAGCCTACGAGCAGTACTTC.

This clonotype was observed a few times. The J gene is TRBJ2-5, the V gene TRBV5-1; D ambiguous. The CDR3 is 15 amino acids. Germline CDR1 reads SGHRS; CDR2 reads YFSETQ. Trimming removed 0 bases from V and 5 bases from J, with 14 bases in between. The CDR3 bases are TGCGCCAGCAGCTTGGCCGCAATATCCAGGGAGACCCAGTACTTC. As protein: CASSLAAISRETQYF. The full variable domain, rest sourced from reference TRBV5-1 and TRBJ2-5, is KAGVTQTPRYLIKTRGQQVTLSCSPISGHRSVSWYQQTPGQGLQFLFEYFSETQRNKGNFPGRFSGRQFSNSRSEMNVSTLELGDSALYLCASSLAAISRETQYFGPGTRLLVL.

This clonotype came up many times. The genes are TRBV11-1 and TRBJ1-1, with D possibly being TRBD1 (5 bases). CDR3 size: 16 residues. The V gene lost 5 bases and the J gene lost 4 bases, with 20 bases spanning the gap. The V gene's germline CDR1 is SGHAT and CDR2 FQDESV (reference sequence). CDR3 in DNA: TGTGCCAGCAGCCCACGCTATGGGGCTGCGCTCACTGAAGCTTTCTTT. Protein: CASSPRYGAALTEAFF.

At least ten counts were recorded for this clonotype. The V gene is TRBV15, the J gene TRBJ2-7, with 11 bases matching TRBD2. Losses at the gene ends were 1 base for V and 9 bases for J; bases not matched to a gene: 5. Per germline, CDR1 LNHNV and CDR2 YYDKDF (reference sequence). The CDR3 spans 14 residues. CDR3 bases: TGTGCCACCAGCAGAGTACTAGCGGGAGTCGGGCAGTACTTC. This sequence encodes CATSRVLAGVGQYF.

This clonotype turned up a few times. This chain links TRBV9 with TRBJ2-7; no clear D. The germline V gene encodes CDR1 SGDLS and CDR2 YYNGEE. Trimming took 3 bases from V and 6 from J, leaving 10 bases between them. The CDR3 extends over 12 amino acids. The DNA for the CDR3 is TGTGCCAGCAGCGGGAGTATTTCCGAGCAGTACTTC. It codes for CASSGSISEQYF.

The CDR3 coding sequence is TGTGCCAGCAGCGGGACTAGCTGGCAAGAGACCCAGTACTTC. Amino acids: CASSGTSWQETQYF. The genes are TRBV12-3 or TRBV12-4 and TRBJ2-5; 9 bases map to TRBD2. This CDR3 has 14 residues. V dropped 6 bases and J dropped 2; count of bases not matched to a gene: 4.

This clonotype was counted at least ten times. This chain joins TRBV20-1 and TRBJ2-7; D gene uncertain. CDR3 length: 13 amino acids. Looked up from germline, CDR1 is DFQATT and CDR2 is SNEGSKA (reference sequence). Between the trimmed V and J ends, which lost 3 bases and 3 bases, there was a span of 12 bases. CDR3 residues: CSASGYGRYEQYF. In DNA, the CDR3 is TGCAGTGCTAGTGGGTACGGACGCTACGAGCAGTACTTC.

This clonotype was picked up many times. The V call is TRBV6-2 or TRBV6-3, the J call TRBJ1-1; tentatively, D is TRBD1 (5 bases). Looked up from germline, CDR1 is MNHEY and CDR2 is SVGEGT. This CDR3 has 13 amino acids. The V end was cut by 2 bases, the J end by 4 bases, with 8 bases between. The CDR3 reads CASSYRGITEAFF. CDR3 bases: TGTGCCAGCAGTTACCGGGGCATCACTGAAGCTTTCTTT.

This clonotype was seen more than once but under ten times. A much bigger clone sits one base away, suggesting this may be a read error. V and J are TRBV6-5 and TRBJ2-5, with no clear D. Germline V CDR1 and CDR2: MNHEY, SVGAGI. The length of the CDR3 is 15 residues. CDR3 protein: CASSYSPGLQETRYF. CDR3 DNA sequence: TGTGCCAGCAGTTACTCACCCGGGCTTCAAGAGACCCGGTACTTC.

The chain has TRBV7-2 and TRBJ2-7; D is ambiguous. Germline-derived CDR1 and CDR2 are SGHTA and FQGNSA. V was trimmed by 1 base and J by 2 bases, leaving 12 bases between them. This CDR3 is 15 amino acids long. The CDR3 spells CASSLVLGPAYEQYF. The CDR3, as DNA: TGTGCCAGCAGCTTAGTGCTCGGCCCCGCCTACGAGCAGTACTTC.

This clonotype was counted between two and nine times. V usage is TRBV18 and J usage is TRBJ2-7; 7 bases agree with TRBD2. CDR3 length equals 14 residues. Germline assignment: CDR1 KGHSH and CDR2 LQKENI. V lost 3 bases, J lost 2 bases, and 4 bases stayed unmatched. CDR3: CASSPTSVTYEQYF. In nucleotides, the CDR3 is TGTGCCAGCTCACCCACTAGCGTAACCTACGAGCAGTACTTC.

The table lists this clonotype with a few counts. At one end the junction does not follow the germline gene, possibly because of a read error. This sequence joins TRBV20-1 and TRBJ1-1; D might be TRBD1 (5 bases). The CDR3 sequence is 13 residues long. Looked up from germline, CDR1 is DFQATT and CDR2 is SNEGSKA (reference sequence). CDR3: CSARGEDLTEAFF. The CDR3, as DNA: TGCAGTGCGAGAGGGGAAGACTTGACTGAAGCTTTCTTT.

Many counts were recorded for this clonotype. This CDR3 reads CAWSVQGYTEAFF. The CDR3 DNA reads as TGTGCCTGGAGTGTTCAGGGGTACACTGAAGCTTTCTTT. The chain is built from TRBV30 and TRBJ1-1; D perhaps matches TRBD1 (6 bases). Germline V gene sequence: CDR1 GTSNPN, CDR2 SVGIG (reference sequence). The CDR3 spans 13 residues. Between the trimmed V and J ends, which lost 0 bases and 3 bases, there was a span of 8 bases.

This clonotype has at least ten counts. The chain has TRBV30 and TRBJ1-2, with D possibly being TRBD1 (6 bases). Germline assignment: CDR1 GTSNPN and CDR2 SVGIG (reference sequence). V was pared by 1 base and J by 8 bases, with 20 bases between. The CDR3 is made up of 15 amino acids. The CDR3 protein is CAWSALGTPFGGYTF. CDR3 sequence (DNA): TGTGCCTGGAGTGCCCTTGGGACACCCTTTGGAGGCTACACCTTC.

This clonotype was recorded at least ten times. The V and J genes are TRBV20-1 and TRBJ2-2; perhaps TRBD2 as D (6 bases). The germline V and J ends were trimmed by 0 bases and 0 bases, with 11 bases remaining between them. The CDR3 extends over 16 amino acids. The germline V gene has CDR1 DFQATT and CDR2 SNEGSKA (reference sequence). CDR3 in DNA: TGCAGTGCTAGAGATTCGGGGGTCCCGAACACCGGGGAGCTGTTTTTT. Residues: CSARDSGVPNTGELFF.

This clonotype was counted ten times or more. The chain uses TRBV7-2 and TRBJ2-2; D is perhaps TRBD1 (6 bases). The V end was cut by 1 base, the J end by 6 bases, with 9 bases between. Per the germline V gene, CDR1 is SGHTA and CDR2 is FQGNSA. This CDR3 has 14 residues. The CDR3 DNA sequence: TGTGCCAGCAGCTTAGGCCAGGGGTCCGGGGAGCTGTTTTTT. Translating gives CASSLGQGSGELFF.

In this sample, this clonotype turned up many times. The chain's CDR3 is CASSPGWQTIGGGQYF. The CDR3 nucleotides are TGTGCCAGCAGCCCCGGTTGGCAGACCATCGGGGGTGGCCAGTACTTC. The V gene is TRBV7-9, the J gene TRBJ2-5; D is possibly TRBD2 (6 bases). Trimming pared 5 bases from V and 10 bases from J, leaving 26 bases between. Germline V lookup: CDR1 SEHNR, CDR2 FQNEAQ (reference sequence). CDR3 length: 16 amino acids.

This clonotype has just a few counts. The chain has TRBV28 and TRBJ2-2, with TRBD1 identical over 7 bases. With 4 bases clipped from V and 7 bases from J, the junction kept 9 bases outside the gene matches. Germline V gene sequence: CDR1 MDHEN, CDR2 SYDVKM. The CDR3 length is 15 residues. The DNA for the CDR3 is TGTGCCAGCAGTTGGGACAGTCGGGCGGGCGGGGAGCTGTTTTTT. This translates into CASSWDSRAGGELFF.

For this clonotype: A much bigger clone sits one base away, suggesting this may be a read error. V and J are TRBV10-3 and TRBJ2-2, with 7 bases identical to TRBD2. This CDR3 is 15 amino acids long. CDR1 and CDR2 from the germline V gene are ENHRY and SYGVKD. CDR3 sequence: CAISDLSGISGELVF. CDR3 sequence (DNA): TGTGCCATCAGTGACCTAAGCGGGATAAGCGGGGAGCTGGTTTTT.